This TCR beta chain was observed in a study of shared clonotypes between healthy human individuals. Terminally differentiated effector memory CD45RA+ cells were excluded by CCR7 positive selection of CD45RO-negative cells. The data were produced by immunoSEQ multiplex PCR, yet TCRdb's version contains in-frame clones alone and is incomplete. This sample has about 2.1 million clones, with just over 90% found just once. The germline gives CDR1 MNHNS, CDR2 SASEGT. With 1 base removed from V and 9 bases from J, the gap between germline ends came to 18 bases. The CDR3 length is 15 residues. The TCR sequence derives from a man younger than 35 in good health. Some clones in this sample may be carry-over from other donors' samples. The V call is TRBV6-1, the J call TRBJ2-5, with a tentative D call TRBD2 (5 bases). What was sequenced was naive CD8+ T cells from PBMCs. The CDR3 spells CASSEVRGSEVAQYF. The CDR3 DNA follows: TGTGCCAGCAGTGAAGTCCGGGGATCCGAGGTTGCCCAGTACTTC.